The sequence of this T cell receptor (beta chain) was determined in a study of shared clonotypes between healthy human individuals (dated by TCRdb to 2019 to 2021). Looking at the study overall: The cohort comprised two women and a few men aged 18 to 49 years. To increase sequencing depth and limit assay-specific biases, different laboratories used diverse techniques to prepare libraries and sequence TCR repertoires. To estimate repertoire size and how much clonotype sharing occurs between individuals, the study deeply sequenced the blood TCR repertoires of roughly 5 healthy adults. Leukapheresis yielded between about 0.94 and 9 billion PBMCs per donor. For each donor, CD4 naive and CD4 memory were each given three plates, CD8 naive was given two plates, and CD8 memory was given one plate.

Beyond this particular receptor, the publication reports: Only blood was sampled, and tissue TCR repertoires likely differ from those in blood. Compared with non-shared clonotypes, clonotypes shared by all four sorted-subset donors had higher generation probabilities. Estimated clonotype richness was generally larger for naive than for memory subsets. The genetic and exposure-history diversity represented was limited by the small number of donors. Sharing across several donors was observed for approximately 5% of naive CD4, about 4% of naive CD8, 2% to 2.5% of memory CD4, and about 0.38% of memory CD8 clonotypes. Incomplete sequencing was indicated by rarefaction of sorted-subset datasets, despite the large sequencing depth. Pairwise subsampling indicated that sequencing depth was expected to affect the degree of clonotype sharing among donors.

Healthy HIV-negative adults with no recently reported acute infections or vaccinations were included as donors. Every donor was a Caucasian adult residing in Nashville, Tennessee, USA. CD4+ T cells were enriched by magnetic negative selection; naive cells were then positively selected on CD45RA, and the negative fraction formed the memory subset. Blood was collected by leukapheresis, and PBMCs were isolated by Ficoll-Histopaque density gradient centrifugation and then cryopreserved in liquid nitrogen vapor phase. Analytical flow cytometry was used to check the purity and quantity of each magnetically sorted T cell population. Genomic DNA was isolated from each sorted fraction and quantified by UV absorbance on a Nanodrop 2000c. Using the deep immunoSEQ assay, multiplex PCR amplified TCR CDR3 regions from genomic DNA. Extracted genomic DNA from each cell subset was spread evenly across all wells of several immunoSEQ 96-well plates, with each plate serving as a replicate. Each replicate PCR for sorted subsets received around 200 ng genomic DNA, equal to roughly 33,000 T cell genomes. The purified libraries were quantified using a Qubit 3.0 fluorometer, sized with a Bioanalyzer 2100, and then quantified again using the KAPA Library Quantification kit. Every immunoSEQ 96-well plate was sequenced on a dedicated single-read 150-cycle Illumina NextSeq 550 flow cell. As for how the authors treated the data: Because only junctional sequences without quality scores were contained in the immunoSEQ output, filtering matching that applied to full-length reads could not be performed. To assign V/J genes and CDR3, sequences were annotated using PyIR, a Python wrapper for IgBLAST v1.9, with IMGT germline references. Reads were removed for weak V/J assignments (E-value above 1e-6), missing CDR3, stop codons, out-of-frame junctions, or ambiguous translated residues. V3J clonotypes were defined by identical inferred V gene, J gene, and CDR3 amino acid sequence. To compute the percentage overlap between repertoires, the number of shared unique clonotypes was divided by the size of the smaller repertoire. Richness of each repertoire was evaluated using RTK rarefaction, the Chao1 estimator, and Recon v2.1 estimates of unobserved clonotypes. Generation probabilities were computed with OLGA for all TCRbeta clonotypes obtained by the gDNA method from several donors. As stored in TCRdb, this immuneACCESS dataset retains in-frame rearrangements with V and J assigned. A fraction of the clones does not appear; measured against another copy, unresolved V genes explain less than half of the discrepancy, and the remainder lacks a known reason. V and J calls and clone size come straight from that table; D and trimming were deduced from the DNA. This sample lists approximately 620,000 clones; around 97% were detected once. The ten largest account for about 0.06% of the sample.

In the case of this clone: The clone's antigen remains unknown. No much larger clonotype is one base removed from it; base qualities were not supplied.

Material for sequencing was naive CD4+ T cells sorted from blood. The cell subset or site label for this specimen denotes: CD45RA+ positively selected. This receptor was obtained from a woman in her twenties or thirties in good health.

In nucleotides, the sequence is TGTGCCAGCAGTATTACGACAGGGCGCAATGAGCAGTTCTTC. Its product reads: CASSITTGRNEQFF. The chain is encoded by TRBV6-5 joined to TRBJ2-1; 7 nucleotides in the junction match TRBD1. Inclusive of the bounding cysteine and phenylalanine, the CDR3 is 14 residues long. Only CDR3 DNA remains: 42 bases, in frame from the first base. For this chain, trimming is 5 bases at the V end and 6 bases at the J end, and the number of junction bases without a gene match is 7. From a lookup of the germline V gene, CDR1 and CDR2 are MNHEY and SVGAGI.